This TCR beta chain was recovered during a study of CD8+CD57+ T cells in acquired aplastic anemia. Findings and caveats of the study: Roughly 28 was the count of CD8+ CDR3 sequences that patients shared with controls.

Germline lookup yields CDR1 MNHNS and CDR2 SASEGT. The CDR3 extends over 13 amino acids. V was cut by 2 bases and J by 8 bases, with 12 bases left in between. This clonotype was counted at least ten times. No antigen is known for it. The template for TCR beta VDJ and CDR3 sequence profiling was genomic DNA. TCRdb reprocessed the reads via MiXCR and lists one record per CDR3 protein. The sample includes around 150,000 distinct CDR3 sequences, around half seen only once; the top ten take approximately 3%. Sequencing was done on patients that had shown CD8+CD57+ cell expansion by flow cytometry. The study sampled blood from patients who had received no therapy.

The source material was sorted CD4+, CD8+, or CD8+CD57+ T cells (not recorded which) from PBMCs. The chain carries TRBV6-1 and TRBJ1-2; D gene ambiguous. This sequence was found in a human donor with aplastic anemia. DNA for the CDR3: TGTGCCAGCAGTGAACAAATAGGCCGAGGCTACACCTTC. This codes for CASSEQIGRGYTF.